This T cell receptor beta chain was sequenced during a study of cytomegalovirus exposure and HLA in healthy donors. Healthy bone marrow donors made up the donor group. V lost 5 bases, J lost 2 bases, and 1 base stayed unmatched. Germline V gene data show CDR1 as SGHVS and CDR2 as FQNEAQ. The CDR3 has 14 residues. PCR primers comprised 60 Vbeta and 13 Jbeta primers. Assay: immunoSEQ multiplex PCR; the TCRdb copy retains only in-frame clones and omits some. The sample carries a few hundred thousand clones, 60% to 85% recorded once. The chain has TRBV7-8 and TRBJ2-7, with TRBD2 matching over 12 bases. The receptor comes from a man aged 35 to 55 in good health and CMV-seronegative. The specimen was PBMCs. CDR3 in DNA: TGTGCCAGCAGCCGGACTAGCGGGACCTACGAGCAGTACTTC. Its protein product is CASSRTSGTYEQYF.